The source of this TCR beta chain is a study of CD8+CD57+ T cells in acquired aplastic anemia (dated 2018 in TCRdb). Regarding the study in general: DNA extracted from sorted CD4+ and CD8+ cells had a mean of approximately 3 ug, with a range of roughly 0.19 to 27.4 ug. CD8+CD57+ expansion was defined as frequency above the mean frequency observed in healthy subjects. Points the paper makes about the study in general: Patients and healthy controls showed no significant difference in CD8+ Simpson's diversity (P=0.060). Some 30 CD8+ CDR3 sequences were found to be shared between patients and controls, but these sequences appeared to be highly expressed in patients and within the immunodominant clones of the patients.

As concerns this clonotype: Its target antigen remains unknown. No qualities accompany the bases; no much larger clone lies one base away.

Flow cytometry had shown CD8+CD57+ cell expansion in the patients selected for sequencing. Every patient had a diagnosis of severe acquired aplastic anemia based on International Study of Aplastic Anemia and Agranulocytosis and Camitta criteria. No patient had received any therapy when blood was sampled. In the study, sorted CD4+ and CD8+ blood T cells from patients with severe aplastic anemia and from healthy subjects underwent deep sequencing of TCR repertoires. Patients were enrolled in the USA under clinicaltrials.gov protocols 00001620, 01623167, 00001397, 00071045, 00081523 and 00961064. Ficoll-Paque density gradient centrifugation was used to isolate peripheral blood mononuclear cells. Before DNA was extracted, CD4+ and CD8+ T cells were sorted using either FACS or magnetic beads. Genomic DNA was used as template for profiling of TCR beta VDJ combinations and CDR3 sequences. An Illumina HiSeq 2000 was the platform used for TCR repertoire sequencing. The original pipeline was this. Repertoire assessment relied on Simpson's diversity index, CDR3 size and DJ length profiles, and TRBV/TRBJ rearrangement plots. The immunodominant clone was defined as the most abundant DNA sequence in deep sequencing data. CDR3 amino acid sequences were checked for sharing across subjects and were also compared against the VDJdb database and published repertoires. The public reads were reanalyzed by TCRdb: fastp trimming at Q25, MiXCR alignment, in-frame beta chains only. CDR3 protein sequences are deduplicated, and each keeps its most common genes and DNA. The V and J calls shown here were made by TCRdb, not taken from the authors' results. This sample has 150,000 to 200,000 distinct CDR3 sequences in its table, and approximately 51% of those were observed once. The ten largest clones add up to 3.2% of the sample.

The V end loses 5 bases and the J end loses 0 bases, and a stretch of 11 bases separates them. The CDR3, from cysteine to phenylalanine, totals 15 residues. Here the CDR3 DNA is all that survives: 45 bases in frame from base 1. The germline V gene sets CDR1 to KGHDR and CDR2 to SFDVKD. Sequencing was performed on sorted CD4+, CD8+, or CD8+CD57+ T cells (not recorded which) from PBMCs. The sequence came from a human donor with aplastic anemia. The rearranged chain carries TRBV24-1 and TRBJ2-3; too little of a D gene remains to name it. The CDR3 reads CATSGSGLSTDTQYF. Read as DNA, the sequence is TGTGCCACCAGTGGCTCCGGGCTAAGCACAGATACGCAGTATTTT.